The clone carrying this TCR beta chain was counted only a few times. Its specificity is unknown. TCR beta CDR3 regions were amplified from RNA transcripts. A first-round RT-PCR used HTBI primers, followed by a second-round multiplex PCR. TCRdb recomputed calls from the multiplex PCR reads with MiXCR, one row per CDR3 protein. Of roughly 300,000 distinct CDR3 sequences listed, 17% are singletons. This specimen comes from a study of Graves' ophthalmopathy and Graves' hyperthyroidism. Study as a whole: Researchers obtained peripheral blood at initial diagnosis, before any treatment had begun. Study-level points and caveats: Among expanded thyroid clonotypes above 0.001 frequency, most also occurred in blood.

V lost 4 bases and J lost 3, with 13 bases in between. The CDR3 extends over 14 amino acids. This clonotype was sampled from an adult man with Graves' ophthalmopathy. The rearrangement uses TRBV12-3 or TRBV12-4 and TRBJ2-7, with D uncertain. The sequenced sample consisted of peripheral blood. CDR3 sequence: CASSSTPRDYEQYF. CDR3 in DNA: TGTGCCAGCAGTTCGACACCTAGGGACTACGAGCAGTACTTC.